A single T cell receptor beta chain is shown here with its context. Its antigen is as yet unknown. The entry originates in a study of stem cell transplantation in POMP-related autoinflammatory disease. Turning to the study itself: Before transplant: CD4+ naive skewing, low CD8+ proportions, reduced cytokine secretion. Neutrophil and platelet engraftment from the graft donor was 100% through one year after transplant. Findings of the study overall: Patients with PRAID showed a restricted number of unique TRB V-J gene pairings. In patients with PRAID, every analyzed T-cell subset tended to show lower diversity and higher clonality.

Germline-derived CDR1 and CDR2 are SNHLY and FYNNEI. With V trimmed by 7 bases and J by 4 bases, 7 bases remained unmatched. The CDR3 spans 14 residues. Profiled with immunoSEQ multiplex PCR; TCRdb holds only in-frame clones, not every one. This sample yields about 68,000 clones, of which approximately 90% are seen a single time; 0.5% to 0.85% belongs to the top ten. The source material was CD4+ T cells from PBMCs, sampled after stem cell transplantation. This clonotype originated in a human patient with POMP-related autoinflammation and immune dysregulation (PRAID). The T cells may partly be graft donor cells. The rearrangement links TRBV2 to TRBJ2-7; 10 bases map to TRBD2. The CDR3 sequence is CASNGLADQYEQYF. The CDR3 DNA sequence: TGTGCCAGCAACGGACTAGCGGACCAATACGAGCAGTACTTC.